A single sample is the source of the 29 T cell receptor beta chains below, sequenced in a study of cytomegalovirus exposure and HLA in healthy donors (TCRdb year 2017). The library was prepared using the immunoSEQ multiplex PCR assay. For the multiplex PCR, a mixture combining 60 forward primers for TCR Vbeta segments and 13 reverse primers for TCR Jbeta segments was used. TCRdb's version of the immuneACCESS table is confined to in-frame rearrangements and falls short of the full clone set. An unresolved V gene accounts for under half of the shortfall where checked; the remainder is of unknown origin. The sample table records some 110,000 clones; around 80% of these occur just once. Approximately 4% of the sample goes to the ten largest clones. Sequenced input: PBMCs. The receptors derive from a man younger than 45 in good health and CMV-seropositive.

This chain joins TRBV9 and TRBJ1-1; D remains unclear. V was trimmed by 3 bases and J by 0 bases, leaving 6 bases between them. CDR1 is SGDLS and CDR2 is YYNGEE in the germline V gene. This CDR3 region has 13 residues. The CDR3 DNA reads as TGTGCCAGCAGCGGGGGAGTGAACACTGAAGCTTTCTTT. Its protein is CASSGGVNTEAFF.

The chain combines TRBV7-2 with TRBJ2-3, with a possible D match to TRBD1 (5 bases). The germline V gene encodes CDR1 SGHTA and CDR2 FQGNSA. Trimming removed 2 bases from V and 2 bases from J, with 8 bases in between. There are 14 residues in the CDR3. The CDR3 region is CASSLQGPTDTQYF. The DNA of the CDR3 is TGTGCCAGCAGCTTACAGGGCCCCACAGATACGCAGTATTTT.

V usage is TRBV15 and J usage is TRBJ2-3; no clear D gene. Trimming stripped 0 bases from V and 0 bases from J, with 4 bases between. CDR1 is LNHNV, CDR2 YYDKDF, per germline (reference sequence). This CDR3 is 14 amino acids long. The CDR3 nucleotides are TGTGCCACCAGCAGAGAGGCTAGCACAGATACGCAGTATTTT. It yields the protein CATSREASTDTQYF.

The chain couples TRBV4-2 to TRBJ2-7; TRBD2 aligns across 10 bases. The CDR3 runs 15 residues. V gave up 5 bases and J gave up 0 bases; unmatched junction bases: 4. Germline V gene sequence: CDR1 LGHNA, CDR2 YNFKEQ. The CDR3 sequence is CASSYGTSDSYEQYF. The CDR3 nucleotides are TGTGCCAGCAGCTATGGGACTAGCGACTCCTACGAGCAGTACTTC.

The gene calls are TRBV27 and TRBJ2-2; TRBD1 matches 8 bases. The germline V gene encodes CDR1 MNHEY and CDR2 SMNVEV (reference sequence). This CDR3 region has 16 residues. V lost 4 bases, J lost 1 base, and 5 bases stayed unmatched. This CDR3 reads CASSSGQGLNTGELFF. CDR3 DNA: TGTGCCAGCAGTTCAGGACAGGGCCTGAACACCGGGGAGCTGTTTTTT.

Points on this clone: The germline gene is not matched at one end of the junction; a read error may be the cause. The same CDR3 also results from other DNA sequences found in this sample. The rearrangement joins TRBV7-2 to TRBJ1-1; 10 bases fit TRBD1. This CDR3 region has 15 residues. Germline V gives CDR1 SGHTA, CDR2 FQGNSA. The DNA for the CDR3 is TGTGCCAGCAGCTTAGGGACAGGGGGAGTCCCTGAAGCGTTCTTT. Residues: CASSLGTGGVPEAFF.

The gene calls are TRBV28 and TRBJ2-7; D unclear. CDR1 is MDHEN, CDR2 SYDVKM, per germline. V was cut by 4 bases and J by 2 bases, with 6 bases left in between. This CDR3 has 12 residues. In DNA, the CDR3 is TGTGCCAGCAGTTACAGTCCCTACGAGCAGTACTTC. It codes for CASSYSPYEQYF.

This clone was detected only once. The V gene is TRBV2, the J gene TRBJ2-2; the match to TRBD2 covers 7 bases. Germline lookup yields CDR1 SNHLY and CDR2 FYNNEI. The CDR3 length is 13 residues. Trimming cost V 6 bases and J 4 bases; bases outside gene matches: 2. CDR3 protein: CASRRERTGELFF. The CDR3 nucleotides read TGTGCCAGCAGGCGGGAGCGCACCGGGGAGCTGTTTTTT.

The V and J genes are TRBV10-3 and TRBJ2-1; 8 bases agree with TRBD2. Looked up from germline, CDR1 is ENHRY and CDR2 is SYGVKD. J gave up 6 bases and V 3 bases, and 4 bases lay outside the gene matches. This CDR3 is built from 14 residues. This CDR3 reads CAISDGRAGNEQFF. DNA of the CDR3: TGTGCCATCAGTGACGGGAGGGCCGGCAATGAGCAGTTCTTC.

The chain uses TRBV7-9 and TRBJ2-7; D perhaps matches TRBD2 (5 bases). With 4 bases removed from V and 6 bases from J, the gap between germline ends came to 10 bases. This CDR3 region has 12 residues. Germline values: CDR1 SEHNR, CDR2 FQNEAQ (reference sequence). CDR3 sequence reads: CASSYEGGEQYF. CDR3 nucleotide sequence: TGTGCCAGCAGCTACGAGGGCGGCGAGCAGTACTTC.

V and J are TRBV4-2 and TRBJ2-1, with D perhaps matching TRBD2 (6 bases). Trimming pared 1 base from V and 4 bases from J, leaving 11 bases between. Germline CDR1 reads LGHNA; CDR2 reads YNFKEQ. This CDR3 is built from 15 residues. This CDR3 is CASSQGLAPYNEQFF. CDR3 nucleotides: TGTGCCAGCAGCCAAGGGCTAGCGCCTTACAATGAGCAGTTCTTC.

The genes are TRBV4-3 and TRBJ1-1, with unresolved D. The CDR3 covers 15 residues. Germline V gene sequence: CDR1 LGHNA, CDR2 YSLEER. V lost 4 bases to trimming and J lost 6 bases, with 18 bases between them. In DNA form, the CDR3 reads TGCGCCAGCAGCCTTTCCGAGGTTGGCCGGGCTGAAGCTTTCTTT. Its translation is CASSLSEVGRAEAFF.

This clone has more than one count but fewer than ten. V and J are TRBV6-4 and TRBJ2-3; 10 nucleotides agree with TRBD2. This CDR3 has 17 residues. J lost 6 bases, V lost 3 bases, and 12 bases had no gene match. In germline, CDR1 is MRHNA, CDR2 SNTAGT. The CDR3 region is CASSEVAASGGLDTQYF. CDR3 nucleotide sequence: TGTGCCAGCAGTGAAGTGGCGGCTAGCGGGGGTCTGGATACGCAGTATTTT.

J is TRBJ1-5 and V is TRBV5-5; a possible D gene is TRBD1 (6 bases). The V gene's germline CDR1 is SGHKS and CDR2 YYEKEE (reference sequence). The CDR3 extends over 17 amino acids. V lost 0 bases to trimming and J lost 0 bases, with 13 bases between them. CDR3 DNA: TGTGCCAGCAGCTTGGCCTGGACAGTGTCTAGCAATCAGCCCCAGCATTTT. Its translation: CASSLAWTVSSNQPQHF.

The chain uses TRBV30 and TRBJ1-5; D is unclear. V lost 5 bases and J 2 bases, leaving 10 bases between the germline ends. The CDR3 is 13 residues long. Germline-derived CDR1 and CDR2 are GTSNPN and SVGIG (reference sequence). In DNA form, the CDR3 reads TGTGCCTGGCTGGGGAGGGGCAATCAGCCCCAGCATTTT. As protein: CAWLGRGNQPQHF.

This rearrangement joins TRBV9 to TRBJ1-1, with TRBD1 matching over 7 bases. Germline CDR1 reads SGDLS; CDR2 reads YYNGEE. The J segment lost 5 bases and the V segment lost 0 bases, leaving 7 bases of the junction unmatched. This CDR3 contains 15 residues. The DNA for the CDR3 is TGTGCCAGCAGCGTAGTGTCAGGGGGTTGGACTGAAGCTTTCTTT. Residues: CASSVVSGGWTEAFF.

The V call is TRBV7-2, the J call TRBJ2-5; TRBD1 agrees at 10 bases. V was pared by 6 bases and J by 7 bases, with 11 bases of the junction left unmatched. The CDR3 has 15 residues. CDR1 and CDR2 (germline): SGHTA, FQGNSA. Here the CDR3 DNA reads TGTGCCAGCAGATCGACAGGGGGCCTGCGGGCGACCCAGTACTTC. Its translation: CASRSTGGLRATQYF.

The chain is built from TRBV7-2 and TRBJ2-3; 8 positions agree with TRBD2. Germline V lookup: CDR1 SGHTA, CDR2 FQGNSA. CDR3 length: 17 residues. The V segment lost 5 bases and the J segment 4 bases; nucleotides outside the gene matches: 14. CDR3: CASSPRGAGVVADTQYF. CDR3 nucleotides: TGTGCCAGCAGCCCCCGGGGAGCGGGAGTGGTGGCAGATACGCAGTATTTT.

This clone was found a few times. The gene calls are TRBV5-4 and TRBJ2-7, with 7 bases lining up with TRBD2. CDR1 is SGHNT and CDR2 is YYREEE in the germline V gene (reference sequence). This CDR3 contains 13 residues. The J segment lost 7 bases and the V segment lost 0 bases, leaving 4 bases of the junction unmatched. The CDR3 DNA reads as TGTGCCAGCAGCTTGGAGGCAGCGGGGGAGCAGTACTTC. Encoded protein: CASSLEAAGEQYF.

The V and J genes are TRBV11-2 and TRBJ2-7; D unclear. Germline CDR1 is SGHAT and CDR2 is FQNNGV. V was trimmed by 3 bases and J by 7 bases, leaving 16 bases between them. The CDR3 runs 14 residues. CDR3 bases: TGTGCCAGCAGCTTTGGGCCAGAGTATGAGGAGCAGTACTTC. This codes for CASSFGPEYEEQYF.

V is TRBV7-2 and J is TRBJ2-7, with D unclear. Trimming pared 5 bases from V and 4 bases from J, leaving 9 bases between. This CDR3 contains 12 residues. CDR1 SGHTA and CDR2 FQGNSA come from the germline V gene. In nucleotides, the CDR3 is TGTGCCAGCAGCCTGGCTCATTACGAGCAGTACTTC. It specifies CASSLAHYEQYF.

This clone was found a few times. The V call is TRBV10-2, the J call TRBJ2-1; 7 nucleotides line up with TRBD2. CDR3 size: 11 residues. Germline trimming cut 5 bases from V and 15 bases from J; bases unmatched to any gene: 7. Germline V CDR1 and CDR2: WSHSY, SAAADI. Here the CDR3 DNA reads TGCGCCAGCAGTCAATCCGGGGGGACGTTCTTC. Translating gives CASSQSGGTFF.

This sequence joins TRBV19 and TRBJ2-1; 13 bases match TRBD2. The germline CDR1 and CDR2 sequences are LNHDA and SQIVND (reference sequence). The CDR3 is 16 amino acids. V lost 6 bases, J lost 8 bases, and 10 bases stayed unmatched. CDR3 region: CASSPQLAGGPYEQFF. In DNA, the CDR3 is TGTGCCAGTAGCCCCCAACTAGCGGGGGGGCCTTATGAGCAGTTCTTC.

The chain has TRBV27 and TRBJ2-1; 7 positions agree with TRBD2. Germline V CDR1 and CDR2: MNHEY, SMNVEV (reference sequence). The CDR3 has 19 amino acids. Trimming at V came to 6 bases and at J to 8 bases, leaving 25 bases not matched to a gene. The CDR3 spells CASSLTILRLAGVPHEQFF. CDR3 in DNA: TGTGCCAGCAGCTTGACGATACTAAGACTAGCAGGTGTCCCCCATGAGCAGTTCTTC.

The chain links TRBV28 to TRBJ1-1, with D perhaps TRBD1 (5 bases). The CDR3 covers 17 residues. The germline V and J ends were trimmed by 5 bases and 3 bases, with 22 bases remaining between them. Germline CDR1 and CDR2: MDHEN and SYDVKM. CDR3 nucleotide sequence: TGTGCCAGCAGTCATTATGGGCAGGGAAGGAGGGACACTGAAGCTTTCTTT. Its protein product is CASSHYGQGRRDTEAFF. Variable domain in full (rest from reference TRBV28 and TRBJ1-1): DVKVTQSSRYLVKRTGEKVFLECVQDMDHENMFWYRQDPGLGLRLIYFSYDVKMKEKGDIPEGYSVSREKKERFSLILESASTNQTSMYLCASSHYGQGRRDTEAFFGQGTRLTVV.

The chain has TRBV4-2 and TRBJ2-1; TRBD2 agrees at 7 bases. Germline V gene data show CDR1 as LGHNA and CDR2 as YNFKEQ. The CDR3 is 18 amino acids. Germline trimming cut 0 bases from V and 3 bases from J; bases unmatched to any gene: 11. The CDR3 protein is CASSQEGGSRTSYNEQFF. CDR3 coding DNA: TGTGCCAGCAGCCAAGAAGGTGGGTCCCGGACTAGCTACAATGAGCAGTTCTTC.

The chain links TRBV9 to TRBJ2-7; 9 bases match TRBD1. CDR1 SGDLS and CDR2 YYNGEE come from the germline V gene. The CDR3 length is 15 residues. With 4 bases clipped from V and 2 bases from J, the junction kept 7 bases outside the gene matches. Here the CDR3 reads CASSLTGGYTYEQYF. The CDR3 DNA follows: TGTGCCAGCAGCCTGACAGGGGGTTACACCTACGAGCAGTACTTC.

This sequence joins TRBV19 and TRBJ2-1; D perhaps matches TRBD2 (6 bases). The length of the CDR3 is 14 residues. Germline loops: CDR1 LNHDA, CDR2 SQIVND (reference sequence). Trimming cost V 9 bases and J 5 bases, with 17 bases left between them. The CDR3, as DNA: TGTGCCAGAGCCGGGACTCTAGTCCACAATGAGCAGTTCTTC. This gives the protein CARAGTLVHNEQFF. Full variable domain (rest looked up from reference TRBV19 and TRBJ2-1): DGGITQSPKYLFRKEGQNVTLSCEQNLNHDAMYWYRQDPGQGLRLIYYSQIVNDFQKGDIAEGYSVSREKKESFPLTVTSAQKNPTAFYLCARAGTLVHNEQFFGPGTRLTVL.

V and J are TRBV10-3 and TRBJ1-5; D is possibly TRBD1 (5 bases). CDR3 length: 12 amino acids. V lost 9 bases and J 2 bases, leaving 8 bases between the germline ends. CDR1 and CDR2 from the germline V gene are ENHRY and SYGVKD. CDR3 region: CAISQGNQPQHF. As DNA, the CDR3 is TGTGCCATTTCACAGGGCAATCAGCCCCAGCATTTT.